The clone carrying this T cell receptor beta chain was observed once. This record comes from a study of blood T cell repertoires in COVID-19. Overall study context: Samples taken during acute and convalescent COVID-19 were collected in the United States, Italy and Spain.

V lost 4 bases and J lost 0, with 12 bases in between. The CDR3 contains 16 residues. In germline, CDR1 is MGHRA, CDR2 YSYEKL. Only in-frame clones appear in the TCRdb table, and some are missing; sequencing was by immunoSEQ multiplex PCR. The sample yields 200,000 to 250,000 clones, roughly 84% seen once. This clonotype was obtained from a man aged 35 to 55 with acute or convalescent COVID-19. Sequenced input: peripheral blood. The chain links TRBV4-1 to TRBJ1-4; the D is unclear. The CDR3 loop is CASSRIPSATNEKLFF. CDR3 coding DNA: TGCGCCAGCAGCCGAATTCCGAGCGCAACTAATGAAAAACTGTTTTTT.